This entry describes one TCR beta chain. This sample is part of a study of blood T cell repertoires in COVID-19. This CDR3 is built from 13 residues. Trimming left V 7 bases short and J 2 bases short, with 12 bases between. Germline V gene sequence: CDR1 MNHEY, CDR2 SVGAGI. Some clones are missing from TCRdb's copy, which holds only in-frame ones; the method was immunoSEQ multiplex PCR. Found here are hundreds of thousands of clones, 80% to 90% of them singletons; the top ten hold over 2%. The receptor comes from a young woman who had recovered from COVID-19. The sequencing input was PBMCs or T cells enriched from blood (not recorded which). The chain links TRBV6-5 to TRBJ2-7, with TRBD2 as a possible D gene (5 bases). The CDR3 is CASNPAGTYEQYF. DNA of the CDR3: TGTGCCAGCAACCCGGCGGGTACCTACGAGCAGTACTTC.